The 30 T cell receptor beta chains below were found in one sample sequenced in a study of T-cell reconstitution after alpha-beta-depleted transplantation in children. The library targeted TCRbeta and was prepared with unique molecular identifiers. One entry per CDR3 protein, called by TCRdb with MiXCR from the PCR reads. Of 240,000 or so distinct CDR3 sequences listed, around 12% were seen once; the top ten hold roughly 2.8%. This material consisted of PBMCs from the stem cell graft donor, taken from the stem cell graft. These receptors originate from a human donor who donated a stem cell graft to a child with acute lymphoblastic leukemia.

This clonotype was counted at least ten times. The rearrangement links TRBV7-2 to TRBJ2-7, with 10 bases aligning to TRBD2. CDR1 is SGHTA, CDR2 FQGNSA, per germline. The CDR3 length is 15 residues. After removal of 4 bases from V and 4 bases from J, the junction contained 7 bases not matched to a gene. The chain's CDR3 is CASSSIAGGIYEQYF. Written as DNA, the CDR3 is TGTGCCAGCAGCTCCATAGCGGGAGGCATATACGAGCAGTACTTC.

This clonotype was seen ten or more times. This chain uses TRBV9 with TRBJ1-6; D unresolved. CDR1 and CDR2 from the germline V gene are SGDLS and YYNGEE. The CDR3 extends over 13 amino acids. Between the trimmed V and J ends, which lost 0 bases and 9 bases, there was a span of 7 bases. The CDR3 sequence: CASSVAMGSPLHF. The CDR3 bases are TGTGCCAGCAGCGTAGCAATGGGTTCACCCCTCCACTTT. Using reference TRBV9 and TRBJ1-6 for the parts outside the CDR3, the full variable domain is DSGVTQTPKHLITATGQRVTLRCSPRSGDLSVYWYQQSLDQGLQFLIQYYNGEERAKGNILERFSAQQFPDLHSELNLSSLELGDSALYFCASSVAMGSPLHFGNGTRLTVT.

Many counts were recorded for this clonotype. The chain joins TRBV27 to TRBJ2-7; a possible D gene is TRBD1 (7 bases). The germline V gene encodes CDR1 MNHEY and CDR2 SMNVEV (reference sequence). The length of the CDR3 is 14 residues. The V gene lost 5 bases and the J gene lost 1 base, with 12 bases spanning the gap. Here the CDR3 reads CASSAAGGSYEQYF. The CDR3 region has the DNA TGTGCCAGCAGTGCCGCAGGGGGGTCCTACGAGCAGTACTTC.

This clonotype was seen at least ten times. The chain carries TRBV12-3 or TRBV12-4 and TRBJ1-4; D ambiguous. The CDR3 has 13 residues. V gave up 9 bases and J gave up 7 bases, with 15 bases separating them. The CDR3 loop is CASSSEAGEKLFF. The DNA for the CDR3 is TGTGCCAGTTCCTCGGAGGCTGGTGAAAAACTGTTTTTT.

The sample holds many counts of this clonotype. The rearrangement links TRBV12-3 or TRBV12-4 to TRBJ1-1; D is unclear. The V gene lost 6 bases and the J gene lost 3 bases, with 11 bases spanning the gap. The CDR3 is 13 amino acids. CDR3 protein: CASSKTRDTEAFF. CDR3 sequence (DNA): TGTGCCAGCAGCAAAACACGGGACACTGAAGCTTTCTTT.

This clonotype appeared many times. The V call is TRBV18, the J call TRBJ2-7; 7 nucleotides line up with TRBD1. Germline V gene sequence: CDR1 KGHSH, CDR2 LQKENI. The CDR3 runs to 12 residues. V dropped 5 bases and J dropped 6; count of bases not matched to a gene: 4. CDR3: CASSTDRTEQYF. The DNA for the CDR3 is TGTGCCAGCTCAACGGACAGGACCGAGCAGTACTTC.

There are many counts of this clonotype. The chain employs TRBV7-2 and TRBJ2-1, with 7 positions matching TRBD1. CDR3 length: 15 amino acids. Per germline, CDR1 SGHTA and CDR2 FQGNSA. Trimming took 3 bases from V and 3 from J; bases not matched to a gene: 5. CDR3: CASSFDRAGYNEQFF. CDR3 DNA sequence: TGTGCCAGCAGCTTTGACAGGGCTGGCTACAATGAGCAGTTCTTC.

This clonotype was detected ten times or more. The rearrangement uses TRBV4-1 and TRBJ1-2; D is undetermined. Germline-derived CDR1 and CDR2 are MGHRA and YSYEKL. V was clipped by 0 bases and J by 1 base, with 9 bases between them. The CDR3 has 15 residues. CDR3 in DNA: TGCGCCAGCAGCCAAGATCGATGGAGTAACTATGGCTACACCTTC. Protein sequence: CASSQDRWSNYGYTF.

This clonotype is classed as medium-sized (0.01 to 0.1%). Its ends do not fully match the called genes, so a read error is possible. The V gene is TRBV9, the J gene TRBJ2-1, with 9 bases identical to TRBD1. Germline V CDR1 and CDR2: SGDLS, YYNGEE. There are 15 residues in the CDR3. The chain's CDR3 is CASSVETGGYNEQFF. The CDR3 coding sequence is TGTGCCAGCAGTGTAGAGACAGGGGGCTACAATGAGCAGTTCTTC.

Of note for this clonotype: Being one base from a much bigger clone, this may be a read error. J is TRBJ2-1 and V is TRBV6-2 or TRBV6-3, with D possibly being TRBD2 (5 bases). This CDR3 contains 15 residues. In germline, CDR1 is MNHEY, CDR2 SVGEGT. V lost 2 bases to trimming and J lost 9 bases, with 17 bases between them. The CDR3 nucleotides read TGTGCCAGCAGTTACCTCGAGGGCCCCTCGAGTGAGCAGTTCTTC. Amino acid sequence: CASSYLEGPSSEQFF.

This clonotype was detected ten times or more. As DNA, the CDR3 is TGTGCCAGCAGCTTAAGGGGCCAGGGAGGATTGAATGAAAAACTGTTTTTT. It is translated as CASSLRGQGGLNEKLFF. This chain joins TRBV7-8 and TRBJ1-4, with D possibly being TRBD1 (5 bases). The CDR3 extends over 17 amino acids. Germline loops: CDR1 SGHVS, CDR2 FQNEAQ. Trimming shortened V by 2 bases and J by 5 bases, and 18 bases separated the two germline ends.

This clonotype occurred many times. The chain uses TRBV3-1 and TRBJ2-7; TRBD2 might be the D (5 bases). V was clipped by 1 base and J by 3 bases, with 13 bases between them. The CDR3 length is 15 residues. Germline values: CDR1 LGHDT, CDR2 YNNKEL (reference sequence). CDR3 in DNA: TGTGCCAGCAGCCAAGGAGTAAGCGGACTCTACGAGCAGTACTTC. It is translated as CASSQGVSGLYEQYF.

At least ten counts were recorded for this clonotype. V usage is TRBV20-1 and J usage is TRBJ1-2, with 12 bases identical to TRBD1. Germline V lookup: CDR1 DFQATT, CDR2 SNEGSKA (reference sequence). The CDR3 is 14 amino acids. The J segment lost 4 bases and the V segment lost 8 bases, leaving 8 bases of the junction unmatched. The chain's CDR3 is CSTGTGGAFYGYTF. The CDR3 region has the DNA TGCAGTACAGGGACAGGGGGCGCTTTCTATGGCTACACCTTC.

This clonotype has ten or more counts. The V and J genes are TRBV3-1 and TRBJ2-2, with no clear D. The germline gives CDR1 LGHDT, CDR2 YNNKEL (reference sequence). V lost 0 bases to trimming and J lost 6 bases, with 2 bases between them. CDR3 length equals 12 residues. Here the CDR3 DNA reads TGTGCCAGCAGCCAAGAACCCGGGGAGCTGTTTTTT. Its translation is CASSQEPGELFF.

This clonotype has at least ten counts. This rearrangement joins TRBV7-2 to TRBJ1-6, with TRBD1 identical over 7 bases. CDR1 SGHTA and CDR2 FQGNSA come from the germline V gene. The CDR3 has 15 residues. Trimming cost V 8 bases and J 3 bases; bases outside gene matches: 7. This chain's CDR3 is CASGRTGLYNSPLHF. The CDR3 DNA sequence: TGTGCCAGCGGCCGGACAGGCCTCTATAATTCACCCCTCCACTTT.

This clonotype has a count of ten or more. J is TRBJ2-1 and V is TRBV29-1; D is perhaps TRBD2 (6 bases). V lost 6 bases and J lost 3, with 15 bases in between. This CDR3 is 14 amino acids long. Per the germline V gene, CDR1 is SQVTM and CDR2 is ANQGSEA. Here the CDR3 DNA reads TGCAGCGTACTAGCTGGGGCACACTACAATGAGCAGTTCTTC. It encodes CSVLAGAHYNEQFF.

In its sample, this clonotype was seen many times. CDR3 sequence reads: CASSSRSGASADTQYF. CDR3 sequence (DNA): TGTGCCAGCAGCTCCCGTTCGGGGGCCAGCGCAGATACGCAGTATTTT. The gene calls are TRBV7-2 and TRBJ2-3; D is tentatively TRBD1 or TRBD2 (6 bases each). The CDR3 is made up of 16 amino acids. Germline V gene data show CDR1 as SGHTA and CDR2 as FQGNSA. Trimming removed 4 bases from V and 4 bases from J, with 18 bases in between. The whole variable domain, filled in from reference TRBV7-2 and TRBJ2-3, reads GAGVSQSPSNKVTEKGKDVELRCDPISGHTALYWYRQSLGQGLEFLIYFQGNSAPDKSGLPSDRFSAERTGGSVSTLTIQRTQQEDSAVYLCASSSRSGASADTQYFGPGTRLTVL.

Written as DNA, the CDR3 is TGTGCCAGCGGCGTAGGCAATTGGGACCTTGGAGGGGAGCTGTTTTTT. Its translation is CASGVGNWDLGGELFF. This rearrangement joins TRBV7-3 to TRBJ2-2; the D call may be TRBD1 or TRBD2 (5 bases each). Per germline, CDR1 SGHTA and CDR2 FQGTGA. Trimming removed 8 bases from V and 8 bases from J, with 24 bases in between. The CDR3 runs 16 residues.

This clonotype was seen many times. V is TRBV11-2 and J is TRBJ1-2; possibly TRBD1 for D (6 bases). With 0 bases removed from V and 3 bases from J, the gap between germline ends came to 11 bases. This CDR3 has 15 amino acids. Germline V gives CDR1 SGHAT, CDR2 FQNNGV. CDR3 in amino acids: CASSLDGTQHYGYTF. CDR3 in DNA: TGTGCCAGCAGCTTAGATGGGACACAGCACTATGGCTACACCTTC.

This clonotype was recorded many times. V usage is TRBV7-2 and J usage is TRBJ2-7; 8 nucleotides match TRBD2. V was pared by 5 bases and J by 4 bases, with 13 bases of the junction left unmatched. The CDR3 length is 16 residues. Germline assignment: CDR1 SGHTA and CDR2 FQGNSA. This CDR3 reads CASSKAFSAGGYEQYF. CDR3 DNA sequence: TGTGCCAGCAGCAAAGCTTTCTCGGCGGGGGGTTACGAGCAGTACTTC.

This clonotype was counted ten times or more. V gene TRBV12-3 or TRBV12-4 combines with J gene TRBJ1-2, with D unclear. The CDR3 is made up of 12 amino acids. V lost 6 bases and J 4 bases, leaving 9 bases between the germline ends. CDR3: CASSLNTYGYTF. The CDR3 DNA reads as TGTGCCAGCAGCCTTAACACCTATGGCTACACCTTC.

This clonotype showed up many times. The J gene is TRBJ2-3, the V gene TRBV5-1; no reliable D call. The germline V gene encodes CDR1 SGHRS and CDR2 YFSETQ. CDR3 length: 12 residues. With 3 bases removed from V and 5 bases from J, the gap between germline ends came to 7 bases. CDR3 sequence reads: CASSYAQDTQYF. In nucleotides, the CDR3 is TGCGCCAGCAGCTATGCCCAAGATACGCAGTATTTT.

This clonotype was counted ten times or more. The CDR3: CASRSRGTEAFF. The DNA for the CDR3 is TGTGCCAGCAGAAGTCGGGGCACTGAAGCTTTCTTT. The genes are TRBV27 and TRBJ1-1; D gene unclear. The CDR3 contains 12 residues. Germline loops: CDR1 MNHEY, CDR2 SMNVEV (reference sequence). The V end was cut by 6 bases, the J end by 4 bases, with 9 bases between.

This clonotype was seen ten or more times. This chain connects TRBV24-1 to TRBJ2-1; TRBD2 matches at 16 bases. Germline trimming cut 3 bases from V and 7 bases from J; bases unmatched to any gene: 5. The CDR3 runs 17 residues. CDR1 and CDR2 from the germline V gene are KGHDR and SFDVKD. As DNA, the CDR3 is TGTGCCACCAGTGATGCCGGGACTAGCGGGAGGGTAAATGAGCAGTTCTTC. Residues: CATSDAGTSGRVNEQFF.

This clonotype was seen at least ten times. The genes are TRBV5-1 and TRBJ2-3; 10 bases map to TRBD1. V dropped 4 bases and J dropped 0; count of bases not matched to a gene: 8. The CDR3 has 17 amino acids. The V gene's germline CDR1 is SGHRS and CDR2 YFSETQ. The CDR3 bases are TGCGCCAGCAGCAGGCGGACAGGGGGTTCTAGCACAGATACGCAGTATTTT. It translates to CASSRRTGGSSTDTQYF.

As regards this clonotype: Just one base apart from a much larger clone, this may be a read error. This chain uses TRBV6-5 with TRBJ2-5; D call uncertain. The germline CDR1 and CDR2 sequences are MNHEY and SVGAGI. CDR3 size: 14 residues. The CDR3 protein is CTSSYDGRQETQYF. The DNA for the CDR3 is TGTACCAGCAGTTACGACGGTCGGCAAGAGACCCAGTACTTC.

There are many counts of this clonotype. The V and J genes are TRBV30 and TRBJ1-2, with D possibly TRBD1 on 6 matching bases. Germline V lookup: CDR1 GTSNPN, CDR2 SVGIG (reference sequence). This CDR3 spans 15 amino acids. Trimming pared 0 bases from V and 4 bases from J, leaving 15 bases between. The CDR3 loop is CAWSVSRQDPYGYTF. The CDR3 nucleotides read TGTGCCTGGAGTGTCTCTAGACAGGATCCCTATGGCTACACCTTC.

The chain couples TRBV4-3 to TRBJ2-3; perhaps D is TRBD1 or TRBD2 (5 bases each). CDR3 length equals 14 residues. Germline V gene lookup returns CDR1 LGHNA and CDR2 YSLEER. Trimming shortened V by 4 bases and J by 5 bases, and 13 bases separated the two germline ends. This CDR3 reads CASSRTGAGDTQYF. CDR3 coding DNA: TGCGCCAGCAGCCGAACCGGGGCCGGAGATACGCAGTATTTT.

The V and J genes are TRBV20-1 and TRBJ1-2; 10 positions agree with TRBD1. The J segment lost 3 bases and the V segment lost 5 bases, leaving 9 bases of the junction unmatched. The length of the CDR3 is 15 residues. Looked up from germline, CDR1 is DFQATT and CDR2 is SNEGSKA (reference sequence). DNA of the CDR3: TGCAGTGCTCCTGGGACAGGGGATGGGTACTATGGCTACACCTTC. Translated, it gives CSAPGTGDGYYGYTF.

This clonotype was detected many times. The chain has TRBV7-7 and TRBJ2-5; D is unresolved. The CDR3 length is 12 residues. V lost 4 bases and J 4 bases, leaving 7 bases between the germline ends. Germline CDR1 and CDR2: SSHAT and FNYEAQ (reference sequence). This CDR3 is CASSSSLETQYF. In DNA form, the CDR3 reads TGTGCCAGCAGCTCATCGTTAGAGACCCAGTACTTC. The variable domain in full, completed from reference TRBV7-7 and TRBJ2-5, reads GAGVSQSPRYKVTKRGQDVTLRCDPISSHATLYWYQQALGQGPEFLTYFNYEAQPDKSGLPSDRFSAERPEGSISTLTIQRTEQRDSAMYRCASSSSLETQYFGPGTRLLVL.